The 11 T cell receptor beta chains given below trace back to one sample, sequenced in a study of blood T cells in healthy people across ages. A sample-barcoded 5' primer and a J-beta primer mix were used in a second PCR of roughly 6 to 11 cycles. MiXCR, run by TCRdb on the 5' RACE reads, gives a single entry per CDR3 protein. The sample holds 700,000 or so distinct CDR3 sequences, 35% to 50% seen once. What was sequenced was blood. These receptors were taken from a man aged 80 or over in good health.

On this clonotype: Just one base apart from a much larger clone, this may be a read error. This chain joins TRBV28 and TRBJ1-5; 8 bases are a match to TRBD1. Losses at the gene ends were 5 bases for V and 3 bases for J; bases not matched to a gene: 3. This CDR3 comprises 14 residues. CDR1 is MDHEN and CDR2 is SYDVKM in the germline V gene. The CDR3 reads CASSATGDNQPQHF. The CDR3 DNA sequence: TGTGCCAGCAGTGCGACAGGGGACAATCAGCCCCAGCATTTT.

This clonotype appeared a few times. The chain is built from TRBV6-2 or TRBV6-3 and TRBJ2-4; D remains ambiguous. The germline gives CDR1 MNHEY, CDR2 SVGEGT. The length of the CDR3 is 15 residues. V was clipped by 4 bases and J by 6 bases, with 16 bases between them. The CDR3 reads CASSLGTQRRNIQYF. CDR3 DNA sequence: TGTGCCAGCAGTTTAGGCACCCAAAGGAGAAACATTCAGTACTTC.

A few counts support this clonotype. The chain links TRBV7-2 to TRBJ2-2; D possibly uses TRBD1 or TRBD2 (6 bases each). Trimming left V 7 bases short and J 1 base short, with 13 bases between. The CDR3 covers 15 residues. Germline CDR1 reads SGHTA; CDR2 reads FQGNSA. The CDR3 DNA is TGTGCCAGCACCCTAGGGGGGCGGAACACCGGGGAGCTGTTTTTT. Translating it yields CASTLGGRNTGELFF.

V is TRBV30 and J is TRBJ1-2, with D maybe TRBD1 (6 bases). The CDR3 is 14 amino acids. V was trimmed by 7 bases and J by 5 bases, leaving 20 bases between them. Per germline, CDR1 GTSNPN and CDR2 SVGIG (reference sequence). The DNA for the CDR3 is TGTGCCTCGAGGCGGCAGGGGAACACATATGGCTACACCTTC. It encodes CASRRQGNTYGYTF.

The CDR3 here is CASSMAGAVDTQYF. The DNA of the CDR3 is TGTGCCAGCAGTATGGCGGGAGCGGTAGATACGCAGTATTTT. The rearrangement joins TRBV28 to TRBJ2-3; 7 bases map to TRBD2. V lost 5 bases, J lost 5 bases, and 7 bases stayed unmatched. Germline lookup yields CDR1 MDHEN and CDR2 SYDVKM. The CDR3 has 14 residues.

V gene TRBV28 combines with J gene TRBJ1-4, with D perhaps matching TRBD1 (6 bases). This CDR3 is 13 amino acids long. V was trimmed by 8 bases and J by 7 bases, leaving 14 bases between them. CDR1 and CDR2 from the germline V gene are MDHEN and SYDVKM. This chain's CDR3 is CASFRGWGEKLFF. The CDR3 nucleotides read TGTGCCAGCTTCAGGGGTTGGGGTGAAAAACTGTTTTTT.

The chain combines TRBV20-1 with TRBJ1-2; D gene unclear. CDR3 size: 13 residues. V was trimmed by 7 bases and J by 0 bases, leaving 12 bases between them. CDR1 DFQATT and CDR2 SNEGSKA come from the germline V gene (reference sequence). CDR3 in amino acids: CSVMIPANYGYTF. The CDR3 nucleotides are TGCAGTGTAATGATCCCAGCTAACTATGGCTACACCTTC.

There are a few counts of this clonotype. The J gene is TRBJ2-1, the V gene TRBV15; D gene ambiguous. This CDR3 has 15 residues. Germline V CDR1 and CDR2: LNHNV, YYDKDF (reference sequence). The V gene lost 5 bases and the J gene lost 9 bases, with 20 bases spanning the gap. For the CDR3, the DNA is TGTGCCACCAGCGCATCCGGGCGATCGGAGAGTGAGCAGTTCTTC. Residues: CATSASGRSESEQFF.

This chain uses TRBV29-1 with TRBJ1-1; 8 bases map to TRBD1. Losses at the gene ends were 7 bases for V and 0 bases for J; bases not matched to a gene: 4. CDR3 length: 13 amino acids. Germline CDR1 and CDR2: SQVTM and ANQGSEA. The CDR3 protein is CSGLDRVNTEAFF. For the CDR3, the DNA is TGCAGCGGGCTGGACAGGGTGAACACTGAAGCTTTCTTT.

This clonotype turned up a few times. This rearrangement joins TRBV29-1 to TRBJ1-2, with 7 bases identical to TRBD1. The CDR3 has 13 residues. Germline CDR1 SQVTM, CDR2 ANQGSEA. The trim removed 6 bases at V and 3 bases at J, leaving 7 bases unmatched. CDR3 in amino acids: CSVPATGDYGYTF. The CDR3 DNA follows: TGCAGCGTGCCGGCTACAGGGGACTATGGCTACACCTTC.

This rearrangement joins TRBV9 to TRBJ1-3; D call uncertain. The V and J ends lost 4 bases and 4 bases respectively, with 15 bases between them. Germline loops: CDR1 SGDLS, CDR2 YYNGEE. This CDR3 region has 15 residues. In DNA form, the CDR3 reads TGTGCCAGCAGCTCCCCAGAGGCCTTCGGAAACACCATATATTTT. Protein sequence: CASSSPEAFGNTIYF.